This T cell receptor beta chain was obtained from a study of blood T cell repertoires in COVID-19. About the study: T cells, B-cell-depleted T cells, or PBMCs supplied cDNA or gDNA.

Germline V gives CDR1 SGHRS, CDR2 YFSETQ. The CDR3 loop spans 15 amino acids. Between the trimmed V and J ends, which lost 10 bases and 0 bases, there was a span of 14 bases. Participants had their cohort set by participant-reported clinical history. Recovered participants had two consecutive negative NP/OP PCR tests, healthcare professional clearance, or symptom resolution. As handled by the study authors: Researchers report that nucleated cell counts were estimated from reference gene primer amplification. Sequenced by immunoSEQ multiplex PCR; TCRdb stores in-frame clones only, minus some. D and trimming come from the DNA, and the V and J calls and clone size come from that table. The sample records about 230,000 clones, 70% to 90% being singletons. This clone was counted a single time.

The chain recombines TRBV5-1 with TRBJ2-6; D is perhaps TRBD2 (6 bases). Sequencing input: PBMCs or T cells enriched from blood (not recorded which). This receptor was taken from a man aged 25-45 years who had recovered from COVID-19. CDR3 amino acids: CASGVLSSGANVLTF. CDR3 nucleotide sequence: TGCGCCTCGGGGGTCCTCAGCTCTGGGGCCAACGTCCTGACTTTC. The full variable domain, with the rest looked up from reference TRBV5-1 and TRBJ2-6, is KAGVTQTPRYLIKTRGQQVTLSCSPISGHRSVSWYQQTPGQGLQFLFEYFSETQRNKGNFPGRFSGRQFSNSRSEMNVSTLELGDSALYLCASGVLSSGANVLTFGAGSRLTVL.